Listed below are T cell receptor beta chains from one sample, sequenced in a study of blood T cell repertoires in COVID-19. Profiled with immunoSEQ multiplex PCR; TCRdb holds only in-frame clones, not every one. The data show 150,000 to 200,000 clones, with roughly 79% seen just once and 8% to 13% held by the top ten. Material: peripheral blood. These receptors came from a middle-aged woman with COVID-19, enrolled during active disease. The CDR3 runs from the conserved cysteine through the conserved F or W. Each record gives: V gene, CDR3 protein.

V: TRBV7-8
CDR3: CASSSTGESVPSVTQYF

V: TRBV11-2
CDR3: CASSTDQLPFNEQFF

V: TRBV7-9
CDR3: CASSLSSGEAFF

V: TRBV6-5
CDR3: CASSYIARGGTEAFF

V: TRBV29-1
CDR3: CSTSGALNEQFF

V: TRBV19
CDR3: CASNTGTLGTGWDTEAFF

V: TRBV11-2
CDR3: CASSPDRGNQPQHF

V: TRBV27
CDR3: CASSSYPVHEQYF

V: TRBV6-6
CDR3: CASSPRSLPIPGANVLTF

V: TRBV19
CDR3: CASIENRGLTGELFF

V: TRBV19
CDR3: CASSIPGQLNEKLFF

V: TRBV24-1
CDR3: CATSEVTSGRAHEQFF

V: TRBV28
CDR3: CASQDDVQGLNEAFF

V: TRBV6-5
CDR3: CASSQTGAGTDTQYF

V: TRBV5-4
CDR3: CASSPQGTTLNTEAFF

V: TRBV19
CDR3: CASSSRAGEYNEQFF

V: TRBV5-1
CDR3: CASRRQGQSGTEAFF

V: TRBV4-1
CDR3: CASSQDRRNTEAFF

V: TRBV19
CDR3: CASSTGRQGAGSDTQYF

V: TRBV7-3
CDR3: CASSLTRNEQFF

V: TRBV30
CDR3: CAWISHLSGDYGYTF

V: TRBV19
CDR3: CASRQGNTGELFF

V: TRBV7-2
CDR3: CASSLGGNQYNEQFF

V: TRBV4-1
CDR3: CASRGGPGETQYF

V: TRBV7-9
CDR3: CASSLPGQSSGANVLTF

V: TRBV9
CDR3: CASSLGQVSTDTQYF

V: TRBV6-5
CDR3: CASSYSIGSRDAEQFF

V: TRBV10-3
CDR3: CAISVGGADTQYF

V: TRBV3-1/TRBV3-2
CDR3: CASAGLAGAYEQYF

V: TRBV5-1
CDR3: CASSLSGATYEQYF

V: TRBV9
CDR3: CASSVGIAGGRDTQYF

V: TRBV7-2
CDR3: CASSPRFQGSGAFF

V: TRBV7-2
CDR3: CASSIKQGATGELFF

V: TRBV2
CDR3: CASRGQGYGYTF

V: TRBV27
CDR3: CASSPHGQGYGYTF

V: TRBV6-5
CDR3: CASSPDRGPYNEQFF

V: TRBV19
CDR3: CASSIGGGTDNQPQHF

V: TRBV27
CDR3: CASSLSRLRDYGYTF

V: TRBV10-3
CDR3: CAISDSASYNEQFF

V: TRBV30
CDR3: CAWSGRGGGGYGYTF

V: TRBV10-3
CDR3: CAISDPGKDEQYF

V: TRBV11-2
CDR3: CASSLNILDTQYF

V: TRBV27
CDR3: CASSVPGVEAFF

V: TRBV12-3/TRBV12-4
CDR3: CASSPSTDTQYF

V: TRBV30
CDR3: CAWSKGGREAFF

V: TRBV18
CDR3: CASSPPAGNEQFF

V: TRBV27
CDR3: CASSFSGWGEKLFF

V: TRBV6-5
CDR3: CASRRTGYQPQHF

V: TRBV27
CDR3: CASSFWGDNEQFF

V: TRBV27
CDR3: CASGPAPGYTF

V: TRBV7-9
CDR3: CASSLVAGNTGELFF

V: TRBV10-1
CDR3: CASSESTSGTQFF

V: TRBV28
CDR3: CASWDRGLNTEAFF

V: TRBV5-5
CDR3: CASSFSPGAGNTIYF

V: TRBV10-3
CDR3: CAIMKGGESKTQYF

V: TRBV10-1
CDR3: CASSPSGSSNEQFF

V: TRBV25-1
CDR3: CASSESPGLARNTGELFF